This T cell receptor beta chain appears in the sequencing data of a study of cytomegalovirus exposure and HLA in healthy donors. As for the study in general: Membership in the Caucasian-associated ancestry cluster was found for 75% to 90% of a few hundred genotyped donors. Points from the study as a whole: Reports indicate that TCR beta sequences accurately predicted the HLA-A and HLA-B alleles of most subjects. A classifier reportedly called cytomegalovirus status with high sensitivity and specificity. The CMV antigen specificity of three CMV-associated chains was confirmed through in vitro analysis.

The PCR made use of 60 Vbeta and 13 Jbeta primers. Sequencing was performed with immunoSEQ multiplex PCR; in TCRdb, only in-frame clones are kept and a portion is missing. The sample lists more than 120,000 clones, 82% occurring once. The germline CDR1 and CDR2 sequences are SGHTA and FQGTGA. The junction had 4 bases not matched to a gene; V was cut back by 2 bases and J by 4 bases. The CDR3 runs to 15 residues. Regarding this clone: Its target is not known. This sample also contains other DNA sequences that code for the same CDR3.

The rearrangement uses TRBV7-3 and TRBJ2-1; 8 bases agree with TRBD2. This TCR was sampled from a male donor in good health and CMV-seronegative. Material: PBMCs. CDR3 sequence: CASSLGLAGYNEQFF. The CDR3 DNA reads TGTGCCAGCAGCTTAGGACTAGCTGGGTACAATGAGCAGTTCTTC.